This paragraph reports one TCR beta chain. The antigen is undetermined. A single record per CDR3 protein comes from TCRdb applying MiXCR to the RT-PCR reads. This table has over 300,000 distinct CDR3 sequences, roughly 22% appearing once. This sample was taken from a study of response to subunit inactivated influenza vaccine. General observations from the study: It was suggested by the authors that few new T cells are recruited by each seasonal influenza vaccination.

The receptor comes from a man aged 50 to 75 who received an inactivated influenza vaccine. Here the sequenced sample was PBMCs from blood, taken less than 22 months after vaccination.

The CDR3 here is CSVEIQGEANYGYTF. CDR3 sequence (DNA): TGCAGCGTTGAAATACAAGGAGAGGCAAACTATGGCTACACCTTC. The chain employs TRBV29-1 and TRBJ1-2, with D hard to call. Germline V gene sequence: CDR1 SQVTM, CDR2 ANQGSEA. The V end was cut by 2 bases, the J end by 2 bases, with 15 bases between. The CDR3 runs 15 residues.